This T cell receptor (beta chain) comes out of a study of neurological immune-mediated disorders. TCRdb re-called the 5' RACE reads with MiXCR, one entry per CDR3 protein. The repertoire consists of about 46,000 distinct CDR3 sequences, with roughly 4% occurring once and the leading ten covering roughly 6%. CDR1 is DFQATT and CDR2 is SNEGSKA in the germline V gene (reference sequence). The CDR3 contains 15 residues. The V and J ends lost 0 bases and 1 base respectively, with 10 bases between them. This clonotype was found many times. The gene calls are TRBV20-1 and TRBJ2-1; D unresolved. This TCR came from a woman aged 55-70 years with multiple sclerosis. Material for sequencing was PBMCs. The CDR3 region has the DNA TGCAGTGCTAGAGAAGGCTACCCTTCCTACAATGAGCAGTTCTTC. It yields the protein CSAREGYPSYNEQFF.